This passage covers 22 T cell receptor beta chains from one sample sequenced in a study of cytomegalovirus exposure and HLA in healthy donors. With 60 Vbeta and 13 Jbeta primers, the PCR was carried out. This table comes from immunoSEQ multiplex PCR, and its TCRdb copy is limited to in-frame clones, with some not included. The profile covers some 140,000 clones, with around three quarters appearing a single time and 4.5% to 5% taken by the ten largest. Sequencing input: PBMCs. The receptors come from a man aged 25 to 40 in good health.

This clone appeared a single time. The chain couples TRBV18 to TRBJ1-1; TRBD1 agrees at 9 bases. V lost 3 bases and J lost 6; bases outside the gene matches: 2. The CDR3 length is 13 residues. The germline V gene encodes CDR1 KGHSH and CDR2 LQKENI. CDR3 nucleotides: TGTGCCAGCTCACCGACAGGGGGGCCTGAAGCTTTCTTT. Its translation is CASSPTGGPEAFF.

This sequence joins TRBV5-1 and TRBJ2-1; TRBD2 might be the D (6 bases). The V end was cut by 0 bases, the J end by 10 bases, with 23 bases between. The CDR3 covers 17 residues. Looked up from germline, CDR1 is SGHRS and CDR2 is YFSETQ. The CDR3 loop reads CASSLGAISGLFGEQFF. CDR3 DNA: TGCGCCAGCAGCTTGGGCGCTATAAGCGGGCTCTTCGGGGAGCAGTTCTTC.

This clone was picked up one time. The junction shows a germline mismatch at one end, possibly a read error. This chain connects TRBV5-4 to TRBJ2-5; 8 bases agree with TRBD2. The CDR3 runs 14 residues. Per the germline V gene, CDR1 is SGHNT and CDR2 is YYREEE (reference sequence). CDR3 region: CVSSEGLAQETQYF. CDR3 nucleotides: TGTGTCAGCAGCGAAGGACTAGCACAAGAGACCCAGTACTTC.

The rearrangement uses TRBV5-4 and TRBJ2-7; 13 bases match TRBD2. V lost 8 bases to trimming and J lost 6 bases; unmatched junction nucleotides: 11. Germline loops: CDR1 SGHNT, CDR2 YYREEE (reference sequence). The CDR3 contains 15 residues. CDR3 nucleotide sequence: TGTGCCAGACCAGAGACTAGCGGGAGGATAAGCGAGCAGTACTTC. Amino acids: CARPETSGRISEQYF.

The gene calls are TRBV15 and TRBJ1-5; no firm D call. V was clipped by 5 bases and J by 5 bases, with 16 bases between them. The germline gives CDR1 LNHNV, CDR2 YYDKDF (reference sequence). The CDR3 runs to 15 residues. The CDR3 coding sequence is TGTGCCACCAGCGGTAGCGGGTTGAGGGATCAGCCCCAGCATTTT. It encodes CATSGSGLRDQPQHF.

CDR3 DNA sequence: TGTGCCAGCAGCTTAAGATCCCCTGGGCTAGCGGGAGGGTCCTCCTACAATGAGCAGTTCTTC. Translating it yields CASSLRSPGLAGGSSYNEQFF. This chain joins TRBV7-3 and TRBJ2-1, with 12 bases matching TRBD2. The CDR3 loop spans 21 amino acids. Looked up from germline, CDR1 is SGHTA and CDR2 is FQGTGA. The ends lost 1 base at V and 0 bases at J; junction bases unmatched: 13.

The V call is TRBV5-4, the J call TRBJ2-7, with 7 bases that match TRBD2. The CDR3 is 14 residues long. Germline CDR1 and CDR2: SGHNT and YYREEE (reference sequence). Losses at the gene ends were 2 bases for V and 4 bases for J; bases not matched to a gene: 6. DNA for the CDR3: TGTGCCAGCAGCTTTTCGAGCGGGAATTACGAGCAGTACTTC. Translated: CASSFSSGNYEQYF.

This CDR3 reads CASSPQRDNNEQFF. The CDR3 region has the DNA TGTGCCAGCTCACCCCAAAGGGACAACAATGAGCAGTTCTTC. The rearrangement uses TRBV18 and TRBJ2-1, with D tentatively TRBD1 (6 bases). CDR3 length: 14 amino acids. Germline CDR1 KGHSH, CDR2 LQKENI. V lost 3 bases to trimming and J lost 5 bases, with 11 bases between them.

As to this clone: The junction does not match germline at one end; this may be a read error. The J gene is TRBJ2-2, the V gene TRBV7-7; 9 bases are shared with TRBD2. The CDR3 contains 17 residues. Germline CDR1 reads SSHAT; CDR2 reads FNYEAQ (reference sequence). CDR3 loop: CASSPWASGTNTGELFF. The DNA for the CDR3 is TGTGCTAGCAGCCCGTGGGCTAGCGGGACGAACACCGGGGAGCTGTTTTTT.

This clone was picked up one time. The genes are TRBV19 and TRBJ2-3; TRBD2 aligns across 9 bases. Germline CDR1 and CDR2: LNHDA and SQIVND (reference sequence). V gave up 10 bases and J gave up 4 bases; unmatched junction bases: 15. This CDR3 is 16 amino acids long. The CDR3 DNA reads as TGTGCCACCCACCCACGGGCGGGAGGGAGGGCAGATACGCAGTATTTT. It encodes CATHPRAGGRADTQYF.

The chain carries TRBV28 and TRBJ1-6, with 7 bases fitting TRBD1. The length of the CDR3 is 16 residues. The germline V gene has CDR1 MDHEN and CDR2 SYDVKM. J was trimmed by 1 base and V by 1 base; bases with no gene match: 1. The CDR3 nucleotides read TGTGCCAGCAGTTTATTCAGGGGGTCCTATAATTCACCCCTCCACTTT. Translation gives CASSLFRGSYNSPLHF.

To note about this clone: At one of its ends the junction is not consistent with the germline gene, which may arise from a read error. V usage is TRBV28 and J usage is TRBJ2-7, with TRBD2 matching 14 bases. Germline loops: CDR1 MDHEN, CDR2 SYDVKM. CDR3 length equals 13 residues. CDR3 region: CASRPGLAGGNDF. As DNA, the CDR3 is TGTGCCAGCAGGCCCGGACTAGCGGGGGGAAACGACTTC.

This clone was detected ten times or more. The V call is TRBV6-1, the J call TRBJ1-5; D might be TRBD1 (6 bases). The CDR3 is 14 residues long. From germline, CDR1 is MNHNS and CDR2 SASEGT. The V gene lost 7 bases and the J gene lost 3 bases, with 13 bases spanning the gap. CDR3 region: CASIPGTPNQPQHF. DNA for the CDR3: TGTGCCAGCATTCCCGGGACACCCAATCAGCCCCAGCATTTT.

This clone was seen a handful of times. The gene calls are TRBV4-1 and TRBJ1-4; 7 bases fit TRBD1. The J segment lost 5 bases and the V segment lost 3 bases, leaving 9 bases of the junction unmatched. From germline, CDR1 is MGHRA and CDR2 YSYEKL. This CDR3 comprises 16 residues. CDR3 bases: TGCGCCAGCAGCCACGACCGGACAGGAGGCAATGAAAAACTGTTTTTT. This sequence encodes CASSHDRTGGNEKLFF.

The rearrangement uses TRBV27 and TRBJ1-3; no clear D. CDR3 length equals 13 residues. Trimming cost V 5 bases and J 4 bases, with 9 bases left between them. Per the germline V gene, CDR1 is MNHEY and CDR2 is SMNVEV (reference sequence). The CDR3 sequence is CASSLSYGNTIYF. The DNA of the CDR3 is TGTGCCAGCAGTCTTAGTTACGGAAACACCATATATTTT.

This rearrangement joins TRBV7-8 to TRBJ1-5, with no clear D. CDR1 and CDR2 (germline): SGHVS, FQNEAQ. There are 12 residues in the CDR3. Trimming stripped 2 bases from V and 9 bases from J, with 8 bases between. CDR3 bases: TGTGCCAGCAGCTTAACCCGCGGGCCCCAGCATTTT. Its translation is CASSLTRGPQHF.

The rearrangement joins TRBV4-3 to TRBJ2-5; 9 bases are a match to TRBD2. V dropped 2 bases and J dropped 5; count of bases not matched to a gene: 9. Looked up from germline, CDR1 is LGHNA and CDR2 is YSLEER. This CDR3 is 16 amino acids long. Written as DNA, the CDR3 is TGCGCCAGCAGCCAAATAGCGGGAGTAATAGGGGAGACCCAGTACTTC. Amino acids: CASSQIAGVIGETQYF.

The genes are TRBV9 and TRBJ1-1; D perhaps matches TRBD1 (6 bases). V lost 0 bases to trimming and J lost 0 bases, with 9 bases between them. This CDR3 has 15 amino acids. CDR1 and CDR2 (germline): SGDLS, YYNGEE. CDR3 region: CASSVAGQLNTEAFF. The DNA of the CDR3 is TGTGCCAGCAGCGTAGCCGGACAGTTGAACACTGAAGCTTTCTTT.

The chain joins TRBV18 to TRBJ1-5; no firm D call. CDR1 KGHSH and CDR2 LQKENI come from the germline V gene. V shed 0 bases and J shed 6 bases, with 6 bases lying between them. This CDR3 region has 13 residues. CDR3 loop: CASSPPSGQPQHF. CDR3 in DNA: TGTGCCAGCTCACCACCGTCGGGTCAGCCCCAGCATTTT.

The chain combines TRBV30 with TRBJ2-1, with 8 bases lining up with TRBD2. Germline V lookup: CDR1 GTSNPN, CDR2 SVGIG (reference sequence). Trimming removed 5 bases from V and 6 bases from J; junction bases left unmatched: 3. The CDR3 is 12 residues long. The CDR3: CAWSGGGNEQFF. Written as DNA, the CDR3 is TGTGCCTGGTCCGGGGGGGGCAATGAGCAGTTCTTC.

The gene calls are TRBV9 and TRBJ1-6; 7 bases line up with TRBD1. In germline, CDR1 is SGDLS, CDR2 YYNGEE. The ends lost 4 bases at V and 3 bases at J; junction bases unmatched: 4. CDR3 size: 15 residues. DNA for the CDR3: TGTGCCAGCAGCTCGACAGGGAGCTATAATTCACCCCTCCACTTT. This encodes CASSSTGSYNSPLHF.

The V gene is TRBV6-1, the J gene TRBJ2-5; 8 bases are a match to TRBD1. Germline V CDR1 and CDR2: MNHNS, SASEGT. V shed 2 bases and J 6 bases; nucleotides not matched to a gene: 8. This CDR3 has 15 amino acids. Written as DNA, the CDR3 is TGTGCCAGCAGTGAAAACTGGGACAGGAGAAAGACCCAGTACTTC. The encoded protein is CASSENWDRRKTQYF.